These 26 T cell receptor beta chains originate from one sample sequenced in a study of CD8 T cell repertoires and HIV-1 epitope variants. Their cognate antigens are unknown. This table comes from immunoSEQ multiplex PCR, and its TCRdb copy is limited to in-frame clones, with some not included. This sample carries a few thousand clones, under 70% of them seen once, and the ten largest clones take almost 40%. The sample comprised cultured CD8+ T cells derived from PBMCs. Receptors originate from a male donor with HIV.

This clone has just a few counts. V is TRBV21-1 and J is TRBJ1-2. TRBV21-1 is a listed pseudogene. The CDR3 has 16 residues. CDR3 sequence: CASSKAPGEVPNGYTF. The CDR3 coding sequence is TGTGCCAGCAGCAAAGCCCCGGGTGAAGTTCCGAATGGCTACACCTTC.

The chain combines TRBV6-5 with TRBJ1-2; unclear D gene. The germline CDR1 and CDR2 sequences are MNHEY and SVGAGI. The CDR3 runs 13 residues. Deletions cut 4 bases from V and 6 bases from J, with 12 bases between. CDR3 nucleotides: TGTGCCAGCAGTTTACACGATCGGGATGGCTACACCTTC. Its protein is CASSLHDRDGYTF.

V usage is TRBV28 and J usage is TRBJ1-1, with D tentatively TRBD1 (6 bases). V was shortened by 1 base and J by 6 bases, with 9 bases between the two germline ends. The CDR3 runs to 13 residues. The germline gives CDR1 MDHEN, CDR2 SYDVKM. CDR3 DNA: TGTGCCAGCAGTTTATTTGAGGGGGCTGAAGCTTTCTTT. This encodes CASSLFEGAEAFF.

This chain connects TRBV4-1 to TRBJ2-7; 7 positions agree with TRBD1. The CDR3 sequence is 17 residues long. Germline CDR1 MGHRA, CDR2 YSYEKL. V trimming: 1 base; J trimming: 0 bases; junction bases outside the gene matches: 9. CDR3 sequence: CASSQVTRQGSSYEQYF. The CDR3 region has the DNA TGCGCCAGCAGCCAAGTTACTCGACAGGGAAGCTCCTACGAGCAGTACTTC.

The chain carries TRBV5-4 and TRBJ2-5; TRBD2 matches 9 bases. V lost 6 bases, J lost 1 base, and 7 bases stayed unmatched. CDR1 SGHNT and CDR2 YYREEE come from the germline V gene (reference sequence). This CDR3 contains 15 residues. CDR3 sequence: CASNPSGDSQETQYF. The DNA for the CDR3 is TGTGCCAGCAACCCTAGCGGGGACTCCCAAGAGACCCAGTACTTC.

This clone was counted between two and nine times. This sequence joins TRBV27 and TRBJ1-6; no reliable D call. This CDR3 is built from 14 residues. Germline V gives CDR1 MNHEY, CDR2 SMNVEV (reference sequence). The V end lost 3 bases, the J end lost 10 bases, and 13 bases lay between the germline ends. CDR3 region: CASSFSDGESPLHF. CDR3 bases: TGTGCCAGCAGTTTCTCGGACGGGGAATCACCCCTCCACTTT.

This clone was recorded a few times. The rearrangement uses TRBV11-3 and TRBJ2-1; 10 bases align to TRBD2. This CDR3 is built from 14 residues. V shed 4 bases, J shed 7 bases, and the junction held 4 bases outside the gene matches. Germline lookup yields CDR1 SGHNT and CDR2 YENEEA. Here the CDR3 DNA reads TGTGCCAGCAGCTGGACTAGCGGATTAAATGAGCAGTTCTTC. This gives the protein CASSWTSGLNEQFF. The whole variable domain, remainder taken from reference TRBV11-3 and TRBJ2-1, is EAGVVQSPRYKIIEKKQPVAFWCNPISGHNTLYWYLQNLGQGPELLIRYENEEAVDDSQLPKDRFSAERLKGVDSTLKIQPAELGDSAVYLCASSWTSGLNEQFFGPGTRLTVL.

V and J are TRBV6-4 and TRBJ2-1, with 11 nucleotides matching TRBD2. J was trimmed by 7 bases and V by 4 bases; bases with no gene match: 3. The CDR3 totals 14 residues. Germline CDR1 reads MRHNA; CDR2 reads SNTAGT. In DNA form, the CDR3 reads TGTGCCAGCAGTGTAGCGGGGGGGAGAAATGAGCAGTTCTTC. Encoded protein: CASSVAGGRNEQFF.

The chain couples TRBV28 to TRBJ2-7; tentative D call: TRBD1 (5 bases). CDR1 MDHEN and CDR2 SYDVKM come from the germline V gene. V lost 5 bases and J 9 bases, leaving 14 bases between the germline ends. The CDR3 is 12 residues long. CDR3 sequence (DNA): TGTGCCAGCAGTCGGCAGGTCACAGGGCAGTACTTC. The encoded protein is CASSRQVTGQYF.

The genes are TRBV27 and TRBJ2-3, with 9 nucleotides matching TRBD2. The germline V gene encodes CDR1 MNHEY and CDR2 SMNVEV (reference sequence). The CDR3 contains 14 residues. Germline trimming cut 5 bases from V and 1 base from J; bases unmatched to any gene: 1. The DNA for the CDR3 is TGTGCCAGCAGTGCTAGCGGGGGCACAGATACGCAGTATTTT. Translating it yields CASSASGGTDTQYF.

The J gene is TRBJ2-5, the V gene TRBV27; TRBD1 matches 10 bases. Per the germline V gene, CDR1 is MNHEY and CDR2 is SMNVEV (reference sequence). The CDR3 has 14 amino acids. Trimming at V came to 4 bases and at J to 5 bases, leaving 4 bases not matched to a gene. The CDR3 region is CASSYDRGRETQYF. The DNA for the CDR3 is TGTGCCAGCAGTTACGACAGGGGGCGGGAGACCCAGTACTTC.

V and J are TRBV4-1 and TRBJ1-1; D possibly corresponds to TRBD1 (5 bases). CDR3 size: 13 residues. Germline V gene data show CDR1 as MGHRA and CDR2 as YSYEKL. Trimming removed 3 bases at V and 5 bases at J, with 10 bases between. The CDR3 sequence is CASSHLQATEAFF. CDR3 nucleotides: TGCGCCAGCAGCCATTTACAGGCTACTGAAGCTTTCTTT.

This chain's CDR3 is CASSPRQGPGNTIYF. CDR3 coding DNA: TGTGCCAGCAGCCCCCGACAGGGACCGGGAAACACCATATATTTT. The chain links TRBV5-4 to TRBJ1-3; 7 bases are a match to TRBD1. Germline CDR1 and CDR2: SGHNT and YYREEE (reference sequence). Losses at the gene ends were 4 bases for V and 4 bases for J; bases not matched to a gene: 8. This CDR3 is 15 amino acids long.

This chain links TRBV28 with TRBJ1-3; no reliable D call. CDR3 length: 14 residues. Germline values: CDR1 MDHEN, CDR2 SYDVKM. V was cut by 3 bases and J by 0 bases, with 6 bases left in between. CDR3 protein: CASSFDISGNTIYF. The CDR3, as DNA: TGTGCCAGCAGTTTTGACATCTCTGGAAACACCATATATTTT. Combining the CDR3 with reference TRBV28 and TRBJ1-3 gives the whole variable domain DVKVTQSSRYLVKRTGEKVFLECVQDMDHENMFWYRQDPGLGLRLIYFSYDVKMKEKGDIPEGYSVSREKKERFSLILESASTNQTSMYLCASSFDISGNTIYFGEGSWLTVV.

This sequence joins TRBV13 and TRBJ2-1; TRBD2 matches at 10 bases. This CDR3 has 16 residues. Trimming at V came to 2 bases and at J to 8 bases, leaving 9 bases not matched to a gene. Germline V gene lookup returns CDR1 PRHDT and CDR2 FYEKMQ (reference sequence). CDR3 in DNA: TGTGCCAGCAGCTTAAATACGCGTCTAGCGGGAGATGAGCAGTTCTTC. Its translation is CASSLNTRLAGDEQFF.

In this sample, this clone turned up a few times. The V and J genes are TRBV7-2 and TRBJ1-1; no clear D gene. This CDR3 comprises 16 residues. The germline gives CDR1 SGHTA, CDR2 FQGNSA. The V end was cut by 0 bases, the J end by 0 bases, with 11 bases between. CDR3 loop: CASSLASFALNTEAFF. CDR3 in DNA: TGTGCCAGCAGCTTAGCAAGTTTTGCGTTGAACACTGAAGCTTTCTTT.

There are a few counts of this clone. J is TRBJ1-2 and V is TRBV27; 9 nucleotides line up with TRBD1. This CDR3 is built from 14 residues. Germline CDR1 reads MNHEY; CDR2 reads SMNVEV (reference sequence). The V gene end was trimmed by 6 bases and the J gene end by 4 bases; junction bases not matched to a gene: 6. This CDR3 is CASRRQGVSYGYTF. In DNA form, the CDR3 reads TGTGCCAGCAGGAGACAGGGGGTGAGCTATGGCTACACCTTC.

This chain joins TRBV4-2 and TRBJ1-5; D perhaps matches TRBD1 (6 bases). V shed 4 bases and J shed 4 bases, with 14 bases lying between them. CDR1 and CDR2 from the germline V gene are LGHNA and YNFKEQ. The CDR3 has 15 residues. The CDR3 is CASSPYRTANQPQHF. CDR3 nucleotide sequence: TGTGCCAGCAGCCCTTACCGGACAGCTAATCAGCCCCAGCATTTT.

This clone was seen only a few times. CDR3 in amino acids: CASSLDRRPYEQYF. CDR3 coding DNA: TGTGCCAGCAGCTTGGACAGGAGGCCCTACGAGCAGTACTTC. This chain links TRBV5-6 with TRBJ2-7; either TRBD1 or TRBD2 may fit D (5 bases each). This CDR3 region has 14 residues. Germline assignment: CDR1 SGHDT and CDR2 YYEEEE. The ends were cut back, 0 bases at V and 2 bases at J, with 9 bases in the middle.

The V gene is TRBV4-2, the J gene TRBJ1-4; D not resolved. The CDR3 contains 16 residues. Trimming removed 0 bases at V and 6 bases at J, with 14 bases between. From germline, CDR1 is LGHNA and CDR2 YNFKEQ. This chain's CDR3 is CASSQDFLGGDEKLFF. As DNA, the CDR3 is TGTGCCAGCAGCCAAGATTTCCTTGGTGGGGATGAAAAACTGTTTTTT.

The V gene is TRBV5-5, the J gene TRBJ1-2; 7 bases match TRBD1. Germline CDR1 is SGHKS and CDR2 is YYEKEE (reference sequence). There are 17 residues in the CDR3. Trimming removed 3 bases from V and 2 bases from J; junction bases left unmatched: 13. Here the CDR3 reads CASSYEKGAGANYGYTF. The CDR3 DNA is TGTGCCAGCAGCTACGAGAAGGGGGCAGGGGCGAACTATGGCTACACCTTC. Looking up the rest from reference TRBV5-5 and TRBJ1-2 gives the full variable domain: DAGVTQSPTHLIKTRGQQVTLRCSPISGHKSVSWYQQVLGQGPQFIFQYYEKEERGRGNFPDRFSARQFPNYSSELNVNALLLGDSALYLCASSYEKGAGANYGYTFGSGTRLTVV.

The gene calls are TRBV5-1 and TRBJ1-4; TRBD1 matches at 9 bases. Germline assignment: CDR1 SGHRS and CDR2 YFSETQ. V was clipped by 4 bases and J by 7 bases; unmatched bases: 8. The CDR3 spans 15 residues. The CDR3 sequence: CASSLQGAAVEKLFF. The CDR3 DNA reads as TGCGCCAGCAGCCTACAGGGGGCCGCGGTTGAAAAACTGTTTTTT.

This chain connects TRBV27 to TRBJ1-2, with D perhaps TRBD1 (6 bases). V lost 3 bases, J lost 2 bases, and 10 bases lay in between. Germline loops: CDR1 MNHEY, CDR2 SMNVEV (reference sequence). This CDR3 has 14 amino acids. CDR3 sequence reads: CASSLQGQNYGYTF. DNA for the CDR3: TGTGCCAGCAGTTTGCAGGGGCAGAACTATGGCTACACCTTC.

CDR3 DNA sequence: TGTGCCAGCAGTTTATGGCTAGCGGACTCCTACGAGCAGTACTTC. This encodes CASSLWLADSYEQYF. J is TRBJ2-7 and V is TRBV28, with 7 bases aligning to TRBD2. This CDR3 has 15 amino acids. V lost 0 bases to trimming and J lost 0 bases; unmatched junction nucleotides: 2. From germline, CDR1 is MDHEN and CDR2 SYDVKM.

This clone has a handful of counts. V usage is TRBV7-9 and J usage is TRBJ2-7, with D unclear. V lost 2 bases to trimming and J lost 1 base, with 0 bases between them. The CDR3 is 11 residues long. CDR1 SEHNR and CDR2 FQNEAQ come from the germline V gene (reference sequence). Here the CDR3 DNA reads TGTGCCAGCAGCTTATCCTACGAGCAGTACTTC. Its protein is CASSLSYEQYF.

This chain uses TRBV6-5 with TRBJ2-1; 10 bases match TRBD2. CDR3 length: 16 amino acids. The germline V gene encodes CDR1 MNHEY and CDR2 SVGAGI. The V segment lost 0 bases and the J segment 6 bases; nucleotides outside the gene matches: 5. The CDR3 protein is CASSYSASGSGNEQFF. The CDR3 DNA is TGTGCCAGCAGTTACTCGGCTAGCGGGAGCGGCAATGAGCAGTTCTTC.